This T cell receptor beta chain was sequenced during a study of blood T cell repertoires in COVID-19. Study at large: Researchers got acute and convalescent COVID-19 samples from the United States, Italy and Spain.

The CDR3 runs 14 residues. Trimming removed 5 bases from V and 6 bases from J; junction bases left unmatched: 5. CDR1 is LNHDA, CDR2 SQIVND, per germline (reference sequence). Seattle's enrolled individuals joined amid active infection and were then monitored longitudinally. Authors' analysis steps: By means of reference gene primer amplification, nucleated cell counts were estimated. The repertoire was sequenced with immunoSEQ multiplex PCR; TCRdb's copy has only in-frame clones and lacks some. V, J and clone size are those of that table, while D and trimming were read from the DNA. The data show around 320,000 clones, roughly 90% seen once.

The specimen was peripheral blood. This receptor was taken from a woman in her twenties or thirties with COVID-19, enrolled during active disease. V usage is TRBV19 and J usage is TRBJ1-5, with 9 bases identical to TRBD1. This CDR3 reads CASSLGTGIQPQHF. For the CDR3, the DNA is TGTGCCAGTAGTCTGGGGACAGGGATTCAGCCCCAGCATTTT.